This is a list of T cell receptor beta chains from one sample in a study of cytotoxic CD8 clonotypes in ibrutinib-treated CLL. Generated by immunoSEQ multiplex PCR, the TCRdb table keeps only in-frame clones and is missing some. Of 150,000 to 200,000 clones listed, over 60% were seen once; the top ten hold over 10%. The source was PBMCs, collected after 24 months of ibrutinib treatment. The receptors come from a human donor with chronic lymphocytic leukemia. Each CDR3 is given with its conserved first and last residue. D genes are given only for firm matches. The size of a clone is reported for some rows only, either as once, few or many, or as a class for expanded clones.

>11|TRBV29-1|TRBJ1-1|.|.
TGCAGCGTTGAAGACGCCGCGAAAGCTTTCTTT
CSVEDAAKAFF
>13|TRBV30|TRBJ2-2|.|.
TGTGCCCGTAGTATTGGAGGATTCGGGGAGCTGTTTTTT
CARSIGGFGELFF
>18|TRBV29-1|TRBJ2-1|.|.
TGCAGCGTTGAAGATCAACTTTCCGGGACCAACACCTACAATGAGCAGTTCTTC
CSVEDQLSGTNTYNEQFF
>16|TRBV27|TRBJ1-5|.|.
TGTGCCAGCAGTCCTAACAGGGCTTCTGGCAATCAGCCCCAGCATTTT
CASSPNRASGNQPQHF
>15|TRBV27|TRBJ1-2|.|.
TGTGCCAGCAGTTTATCGCCGACAGCGCGCTATGGCTACACCTTC
CASSLSPTARYGYTF
>13|TRBV19|TRBJ1-2|.|TRBD1
TGTGCCAGTAGTATGGGACAGGGTTTTGGCTACACCTTC
CASSMGQGFGYTF
>12|TRBV28|TRBJ2-1|.|.
TGTGCCAGCAGTTTCTTTTCGGATGAGCAGTTCTTC
CASSFFSDEQFF
>14|TRBV2|TRBJ2-1|.|TRBD2
TGTGCCAGCAGGCAGACTAGCGGTTACAATGAGCAGTTCTTC
CASRQTSGYNEQFF
>17|TRBV10-3|TRBJ2-3|.|TRBD2
TGTGCCATCAGTGATCCGGGACTAGCGGGAGGGCCAAATACGCAGTATTTT
CAISDPGLAGGPNTQYF
>14|TRBV6-5|TRBJ1-5|.|.
TGTGCCAGCGGAAGTCCGGCAGCCAATCAGCCCCAGCATTTT
CASGSPAANQPQHF
>14|TRBV28|TRBJ1-1|.|.
TGTGCCAGCAGTTCCCTTGGACAGACCACTGAAGCTTTCTTT
CASSSLGQTTEAFF
>13|TRBV11-3|TRBJ2-5|.|.
TGTGCCAGCAGCTTAGGGGAGCAAGAGACCCAGTACTTC
CASSLGEQETQYF
>14|TRBV7-2|TRBJ1-2|few|.
TGTGCCAGCAGCTTAGTAGGCAGGCAGGATGGCTACACCTTC
CASSLVGRQDGYTF
>14|TRBV29-1|TRBJ1-2|.|TRBD1
TGCAGCGTCTCCCCGGGACAGGGGGGTCATGGCTACACCTTC
CSVSPGQGGHGYTF
>15|TRBV5-6|TRBJ2-2|.|.
TGTGCCAGCAGCCTGCGGACAGCGAACACCGGGGAGCTGTTTTTT
CASSLRTANTGELFF
>12|TRBV6-5|TRBJ1-5|.|.
TGTGCCAGCAGTTTGTACAATCAGCCCCAGCATTTT
CASSLYNQPQHF